The clone carrying this T cell receptor beta chain was recorded many times. No antigen is known for it. These data originate in a study of blood T cells in healthy people across ages. Study outcomes and limitations: Fewer expanded clones and more diversity marked long-lived versus aged donors.

A second PCR, run for about 6 to 12 cycles, used a sample-barcoded 5' primer plus a J-beta primer mix. A single record per CDR3 protein comes from TCRdb applying MiXCR to the 5' RACE reads. There are approximately 1.5 million distinct CDR3 sequences in the sample; 35% to 45% occur only once, and approximately 4.1% lies in the top ten. Trimming took off 6 bases at V and 7 bases at J, with 13 bases between the two ends. The CDR3 sequence is 13 residues long. Germline values: CDR1 SGHVS, CDR2 FQNEAQ. The material sequenced was blood. This rearrangement joins TRBV7-8 to TRBJ2-1; D is perhaps TRBD2 (6 bases). The receptor's source is a woman aged 18-29 years in good health. CDR3 region: CASSLRLANEQFF. The CDR3 DNA follows: TGTGCCAGCAGTTTGCGGCTAGCGAATGAGCAGTTCTTC. Using reference TRBV7-8 and TRBJ2-1 for the parts outside the CDR3, the full variable domain is GAGVSQSPRYKVAKRGQDVALRCDPISGHVSLFWYQQALGQGPEFLTYFQNEAQLDKSGLPSDRFFAERPEGSVSTLKIQRTQQEDSAVYLCASSLRLANEQFFGPGTRLTVL.